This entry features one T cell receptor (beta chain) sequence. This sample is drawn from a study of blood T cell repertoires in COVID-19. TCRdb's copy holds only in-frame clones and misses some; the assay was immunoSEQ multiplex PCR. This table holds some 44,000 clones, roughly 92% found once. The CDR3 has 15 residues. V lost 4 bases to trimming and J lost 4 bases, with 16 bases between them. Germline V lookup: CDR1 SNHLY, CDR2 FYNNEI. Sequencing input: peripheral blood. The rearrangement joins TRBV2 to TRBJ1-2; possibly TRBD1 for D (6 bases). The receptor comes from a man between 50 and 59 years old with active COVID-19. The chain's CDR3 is CASSVGGAPSYGYTF. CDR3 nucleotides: TGTGCCAGCAGTGTAGGGGGGGCCCCTAGCTATGGCTACACCTTC.